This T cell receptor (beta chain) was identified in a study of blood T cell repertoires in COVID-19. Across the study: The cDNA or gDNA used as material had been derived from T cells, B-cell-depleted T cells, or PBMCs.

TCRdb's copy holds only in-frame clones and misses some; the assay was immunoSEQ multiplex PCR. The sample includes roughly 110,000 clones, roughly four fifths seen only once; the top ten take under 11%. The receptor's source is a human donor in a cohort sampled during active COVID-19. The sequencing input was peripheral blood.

The CDR3 DNA reads TGTGCCAGCTCACCACAGACTAGCGGCCCCGCAGATACGCAGTATTTT. Translated, it gives CASSPQTSGPADTQYF. This sequence joins TRBV18 and TRBJ2-3; 9 bases agree with TRBD2. Looked up from germline, CDR1 is KGHSH and CDR2 is LQKENI. The CDR3 extends over 16 amino acids. Losses at the gene ends were 1 base for V and 4 bases for J; bases not matched to a gene: 6.